This passage covers 26 T cell receptor beta chains from one sample sequenced in a study of radiation and T cells in renal cell carcinoma. Stated time point: blood 2 weeks post-SBRT. The treatment here: 15 Gy SBRT to primary tumor, nephrectomy 4 weeks later. Libraries were prepared by immunoSEQ multiplex PCR; TCRdb keeps only in-frame clonotypes and omits some of them. The repertoire has some 150,000 clones, roughly 87% of them found once; the top ten carry 10% to 15%. This sample comprised blood, obtained from a patient whose treatment included radiotherapy and nephrectomy. These receptors originate from a woman aged 45-60 years with renal cell carcinoma.

This clone was recorded at least ten times. The chain couples TRBV10-3 to TRBJ1-5; 9 nucleotides agree with TRBD1. The CDR3 runs 14 residues. CDR1 is ENHRY, CDR2 SYGVKD, per germline. Losses at the gene ends were 4 bases for V and 6 bases for J; bases not matched to a gene: 4. The CDR3 is CAISAGTGSQPQHF. CDR3 nucleotide sequence: TGTGCCATCAGTGCAGGGACAGGGAGTCAGCCCCAGCATTTT.

This clone occurred once. The chain couples TRBV6-1 to TRBJ1-2; the D is unclear. The germline CDR1 and CDR2 sequences are MNHNS and SASEGT. Trimming left V 8 bases short and J 4 bases short, with 11 bases between. This CDR3 region has 12 residues. DNA of the CDR3: TGTGCCAGCTCCGACAAGGGCTATGGCTACACCTTC. It encodes CASSDKGYGYTF.

The chain is built from TRBV19 and TRBJ2-1; 8 nucleotides match TRBD1. Looked up from germline, CDR1 is LNHDA and CDR2 is SQIVND (reference sequence). J lost 4 bases, V lost 5 bases, and 7 bases had no gene match. CDR3 size: 15 residues. CDR3 nucleotides: TGTGCCAGTAGTCCCGACAGGGGATCTTACAATGAGCAGTTCTTC. The encoded protein is CASSPDRGSYNEQFF.

The chain employs TRBV7-8 and TRBJ2-7; D possibly corresponds to TRBD2 (6 bases). CDR3 length: 15 residues. V lost 1 base and J lost 4, with 14 bases in between. The germline V gene has CDR1 SGHVS and CDR2 FQNEAQ. CDR3 in amino acids: CASSLGRRENYEQYF. CDR3 nucleotides: TGTGCCAGCAGCTTAGGTAGGAGGGAGAATTACGAGCAGTACTTC.

The chain couples TRBV5-6 to TRBJ2-3; 7 nucleotides align to TRBD1. With 4 bases clipped from V and 2 bases from J, the junction kept 16 bases outside the gene matches. This CDR3 spans 18 amino acids. Germline V gene lookup returns CDR1 SGHDT and CDR2 YYEEEE. This CDR3 reads CASSPIQDRSVSTDTQYF. The DNA of the CDR3 is TGTGCCAGCAGCCCGATTCAGGACAGGTCAGTTTCCACAGATACGCAGTATTTT.

The rearrangement uses TRBV6-5 and TRBJ1-2; no clear D gene. Per germline, CDR1 MNHEY and CDR2 SVGAGI. This CDR3 has 14 amino acids. With 4 bases removed from V and 4 bases from J, the gap between germline ends came to 13 bases. CDR3: CASSSQTKAYGYTF. CDR3 coding DNA: TGTGCCAGCAGTTCCCAAACAAAAGCCTATGGCTACACCTTC.

V is TRBV9 and J is TRBJ1-5; TRBD1 matches at 8 bases. Trimming cost V 3 bases and J 5 bases; bases outside gene matches: 10. The CDR3 length is 16 residues. Germline V lookup: CDR1 SGDLS, CDR2 YYNGEE. The CDR3 nucleotides read TGTGCCAGCAGCGAGGGGACAGGACAGCAGCATCAGCCCCAGCATTTT. Protein product: CASSEGTGQQHQPQHF.

This rearrangement joins TRBV20-1 to TRBJ2-5; perhaps TRBD2 as D (6 bases). The germline V gene has CDR1 DFQATT and CDR2 SNEGSKA (reference sequence). V lost 1 base to trimming and J lost 10 bases, with 10 bases between them. The CDR3 totals 11 residues. CDR3 amino acids: CSARGEVIQYF. CDR3 DNA: TGCAGTGCTAGAGGGGAGGTAATCCAGTACTTC.

The rearrangement joins TRBV11-2 to TRBJ2-7; 7 bases map to TRBD1. After removal of 5 bases from V and 0 bases from J, the junction contained 7 bases not matched to a gene. This CDR3 is 15 amino acids long. Germline V gives CDR1 SGHAT, CDR2 FQNNGV. This CDR3 is CASSHGTASSYEQYF. The CDR3 DNA is TGTGCCAGCAGCCATGGGACAGCCTCCTCCTACGAGCAGTACTTC. The entire variable domain, with the rest obtained from reference TRBV11-2 and TRBJ2-7, is as follows: EAGVAQSPRYKIIEKRQSVAFWCNPISGHATLYWYQQILGQGPKLLIQFQNNGVVDDSQLPKDRFSAERLKGVDSTLKIQPAKLEDSAVYLCASSHGTASSYEQYFGPGTRLTVT.

The chain is built from TRBV6-4 and TRBJ1-2; TRBD1 agrees at 11 bases. With 1 base clipped from V and 14 bases from J, the junction kept 12 bases outside the gene matches. The CDR3 totals 15 residues. Germline lookup yields CDR1 MRHNA and CDR2 SNTAGT. CDR3 protein: CASSDWTGGAERKTF. CDR3 nucleotides: TGTGCCAGCAGTGACTGGACAGGGGGCGCAGAGAGGAAAACCTTC.

V usage is TRBV5-4 and J usage is TRBJ2-1; D possibly corresponds to TRBD1 (5 bases). The CDR3 has 11 amino acids. Trimming removed 7 bases from V and 6 bases from J, with 8 bases in between. Looked up from germline, CDR1 is SGHNT and CDR2 is YYREEE (reference sequence). For the CDR3, the DNA is TGTGCCAGCGAGCAGGGCAATGAGCAGTTCTTC. It specifies CASEQGNEQFF.

The J gene is TRBJ1-5, the V gene TRBV2; no clear D. The V and J ends lost 2 bases and 0 bases respectively, with 11 bases between them. Germline CDR1 SNHLY, CDR2 FYNNEI. This CDR3 has 16 amino acids. This CDR3 reads CASSERSGYSNQPQHF. In DNA form, the CDR3 reads TGTGCCAGCAGTGAAAGGTCAGGCTATAGCAATCAGCCCCAGCATTTT.

V usage is TRBV23-1 and J usage is TRBJ1-4, with D maybe TRBD1 (6 bases). TRBV23-1 is an open reading frame whose function is uncertain. CDR3 length equals 17 residues. V lost 11 bases and J 0 bases, leaving 22 bases between the germline ends. The CDR3 sequence: CARDRTNHNSTNEKLFF. CDR3 bases: TGCGCCCGCGACAGGACAAACCACAATTCAACTAATGAAAAACTGTTTTTT.

The J gene is TRBJ2-2, the V gene TRBV9; perhaps TRBD2 as D (6 bases). The CDR3 sequence is 16 residues long. The germline V gene encodes CDR1 SGDLS and CDR2 YYNGEE. The V and J ends lost 3 bases and 2 bases respectively, with 14 bases between them. Written as DNA, the CDR3 is TGTGCCAGCAGCGCACTAGCAACGGGTAACACCGGGGAGCTGTTTTTT. Encoded protein: CASSALATGNTGELFF.

The genes are TRBV6-5 and TRBJ1-2; 7 bases match TRBD1. CDR1 is MNHEY and CDR2 is SVGAGI in the germline V gene. J lost 0 bases, V lost 5 bases, and 6 bases had no gene match. CDR3 size: 15 residues. The CDR3 bases are TGTGCCAGCAGTAATCCGGGACAGTCTAACTATGGCTACACCTTC. This translates into CASSNPGQSNYGYTF.

The rearrangement links TRBV20-1 to TRBJ2-1; no reliable D call. V dropped 3 bases and J dropped 5 bases, with 5 bases sitting between them. The CDR3 consists of 11 residues. CDR1 is DFQATT and CDR2 is SNEGSKA in the germline V gene (reference sequence). DNA for the CDR3: TGCAGTGCTAGGCTAGACAATGAGCAGTTCTTC. Its protein is CSARLDNEQFF.

The gene calls are TRBV5-6 and TRBJ2-5; tentatively, D is TRBD1 (5 bases). The CDR3 covers 15 residues. Germline V gene data show CDR1 as SGHDT and CDR2 as YYEEEE. The germline V and J ends were trimmed by 5 bases and 1 base, with 15 bases remaining between them. The chain's CDR3 is CASSPLAGAQETQYF. The CDR3 nucleotides read TGTGCCAGCAGTCCATTGGCTGGGGCCCAAGAGACCCAGTACTTC.

The rearrangement joins TRBV6-4 to TRBJ2-5, with unresolved D. This CDR3 has 17 amino acids. Germline V gene data show CDR1 as MRHNA and CDR2 as SNTAGT. V was cut by 0 bases and J by 4 bases, with 18 bases left in between. The CDR3 region is CASSDSTSATIPETQYF. The CDR3 region has the DNA TGTGCCAGCAGTGACTCGACCAGTGCGACGATCCCAGAGACCCAGTACTTC.

The rearrangement uses TRBV7-9 and TRBJ2-1; 10 positions match TRBD1. This CDR3 spans 15 amino acids. With V trimmed by 5 bases and J by 8 bases, 9 bases remained unmatched. The germline CDR1 and CDR2 sequences are SEHNR and FQNEAQ (reference sequence). CDR3 sequence: CASSQIGTGVHEQFF. CDR3 DNA sequence: TGTGCCAGCAGCCAGATCGGGACAGGGGTTCATGAGCAGTTCTTC.

The chain is built from TRBV9 and TRBJ2-2, with D perhaps TRBD1 (6 bases). Germline V gene lookup returns CDR1 SGDLS and CDR2 YYNGEE. The CDR3 spans 15 residues. Deletions cut 4 bases from V and 4 bases from J, with 14 bases between. The CDR3 DNA reads TGTGCCAGCAGCCCCGGTGGGGGCGGCACCGGGGAGCTGTTTTTT. Translated: CASSPGGGGTGELFF.

The chain joins TRBV5-4 to TRBJ1-2; TRBD1 might be the D (5 bases). This CDR3 region has 16 residues. From germline, CDR1 is SGHNT and CDR2 YYREEE (reference sequence). Trimming left V 0 bases short and J 4 bases short, with 16 bases between. The CDR3 nucleotides are TGTGCCAGCAGCTTGGGGAGCCAGGGCAATACCTATGGCTACACCTTC. This translates into CASSLGSQGNTYGYTF.

CDR3 in DNA: TGCAGCGTCGCCGGGACTAGTGGGGAGACCCAGTACTTC. This sequence encodes CSVAGTSGETQYF. This sequence joins TRBV29-1 and TRBJ2-5; 8 bases fit TRBD2. The CDR3 is 13 amino acids. In germline, CDR1 is SQVTM, CDR2 ANQGSEA. V dropped 6 bases and J dropped 5; count of bases not matched to a gene: 8.

The chain's CDR3 is CASSPTGQTYGYTF. The CDR3 DNA sequence: TGCGCCAGCAGTCCAACGGGACAGACCTATGGCTACACCTTC. The V and J genes are TRBV4-1 and TRBJ1-2, with 7 bases identical to TRBD1. The V and J ends lost 6 bases and 4 bases, in that order; junction bases with no gene match: 8. The CDR3 contains 14 residues. CDR1 is MGHRA, CDR2 YSYEKL, per germline.

CDR3 region: CASSLAGVPIGNTIYF. As DNA, the CDR3 is TGTGCCAGCAGCCTGGCCGGGGTCCCCATTGGAAACACCATATATTTT. V is TRBV5-6 and J is TRBJ1-3; D not certain. Trimming stripped 4 bases from V and 3 bases from J, with 17 bases between. CDR1 is SGHDT and CDR2 is YYEEEE in the germline V gene. The CDR3 totals 16 residues.

The chain couples TRBV2 to TRBJ2-1; a weak D match, TRBD2 (6 bases). This CDR3 comprises 16 residues. CDR1 SNHLY and CDR2 FYNNEI come from the germline V gene. Trimming cost V 3 bases and J 0 bases, with 12 bases left between them. The CDR3 sequence is CASSEFGGSSYNEQFF. The CDR3 region has the DNA TGTGCCAGCAGTGAGTTCGGGGGTAGCTCCTACAATGAGCAGTTCTTC.

V is TRBV13 and J is TRBJ1-4, with 8 bases lining up with TRBD1. CDR3 size: 14 residues. V was pared by 5 bases and J by 5 bases, with 4 bases of the junction left unmatched. CDR1 PRHDT and CDR2 FYEKMQ come from the germline V gene (reference sequence). The CDR3 DNA sequence: TGTGCCAGCAGCGGACAGGGTACGAATGAAAAACTGTTTTTT. It is translated as CASSGQGTNEKLFF.